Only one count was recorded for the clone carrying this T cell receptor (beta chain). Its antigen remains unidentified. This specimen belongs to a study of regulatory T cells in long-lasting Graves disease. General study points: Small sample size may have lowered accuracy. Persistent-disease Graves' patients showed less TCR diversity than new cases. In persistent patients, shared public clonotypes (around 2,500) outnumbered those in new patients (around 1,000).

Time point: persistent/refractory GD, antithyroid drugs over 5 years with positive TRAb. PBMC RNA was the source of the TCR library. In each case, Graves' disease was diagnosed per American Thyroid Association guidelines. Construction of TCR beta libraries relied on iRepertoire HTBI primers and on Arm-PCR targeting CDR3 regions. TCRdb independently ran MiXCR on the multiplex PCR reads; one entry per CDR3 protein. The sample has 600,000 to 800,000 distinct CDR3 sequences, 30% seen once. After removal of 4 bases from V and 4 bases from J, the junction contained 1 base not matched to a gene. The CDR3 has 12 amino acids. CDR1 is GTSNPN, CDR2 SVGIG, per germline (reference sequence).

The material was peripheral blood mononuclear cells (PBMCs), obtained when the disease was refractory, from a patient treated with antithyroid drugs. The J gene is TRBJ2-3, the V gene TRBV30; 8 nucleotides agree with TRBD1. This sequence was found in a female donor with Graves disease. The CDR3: CAWTGGADTQYF. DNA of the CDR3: TGTGCCTGGACAGGGGGCGCAGATACGCAGTATTTT. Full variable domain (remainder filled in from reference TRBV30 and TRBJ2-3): SQTIHQWPATLVQPVGSPLSLECTVEGTSNPNLYWYRQAAGRGLQLLFYSVGIGQISSEVPQNLSASRPQDRQFILSSKKLLLSDSGFYLCAWTGGADTQYFGPGTRLTVL.